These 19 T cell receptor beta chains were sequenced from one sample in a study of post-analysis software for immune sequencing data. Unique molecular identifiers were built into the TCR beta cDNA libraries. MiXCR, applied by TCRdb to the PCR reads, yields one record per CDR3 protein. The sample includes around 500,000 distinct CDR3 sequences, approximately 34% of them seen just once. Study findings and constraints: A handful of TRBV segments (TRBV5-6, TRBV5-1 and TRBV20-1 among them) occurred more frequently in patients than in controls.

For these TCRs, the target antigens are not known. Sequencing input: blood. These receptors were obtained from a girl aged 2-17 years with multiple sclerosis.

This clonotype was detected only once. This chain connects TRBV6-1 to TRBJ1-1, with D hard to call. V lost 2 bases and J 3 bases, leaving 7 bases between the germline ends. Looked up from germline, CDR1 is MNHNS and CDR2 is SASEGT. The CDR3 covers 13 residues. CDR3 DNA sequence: TGTGCCAGCAGTGAATACGGTGACACTGAAGCTTTCTTT. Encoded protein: CASSEYGDTEAFF.

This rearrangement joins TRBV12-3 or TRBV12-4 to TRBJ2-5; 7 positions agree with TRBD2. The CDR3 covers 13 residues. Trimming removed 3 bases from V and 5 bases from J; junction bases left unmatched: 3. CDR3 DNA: TGTGCCAGCAGTTTGGGGGAGGGGGAGACCCAGTACTTC. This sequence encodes CASSLGEGETQYF.

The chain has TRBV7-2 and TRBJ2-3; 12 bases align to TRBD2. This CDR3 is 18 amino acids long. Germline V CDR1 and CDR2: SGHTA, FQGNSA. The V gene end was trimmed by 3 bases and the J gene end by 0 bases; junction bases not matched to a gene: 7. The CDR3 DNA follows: TGTGCCAGCAGCTTCCCACTAGCGGGGGGACCTAGCACAGATACGCAGTATTTT. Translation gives CASSFPLAGGPSTDTQYF.

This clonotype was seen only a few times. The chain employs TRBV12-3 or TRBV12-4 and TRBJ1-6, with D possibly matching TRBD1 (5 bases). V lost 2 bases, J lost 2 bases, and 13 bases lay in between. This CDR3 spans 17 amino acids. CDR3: CASSLSGMGPYNSPLHF. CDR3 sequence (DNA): TGTGCCAGCAGTTTATCAGGGATGGGGCCCTATAATTCACCCCTCCACTTT.

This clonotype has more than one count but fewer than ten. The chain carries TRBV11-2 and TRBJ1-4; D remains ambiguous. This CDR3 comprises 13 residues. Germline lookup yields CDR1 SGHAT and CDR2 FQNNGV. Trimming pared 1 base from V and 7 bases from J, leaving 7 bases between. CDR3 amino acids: CASSLVTIEKLFF. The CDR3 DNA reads TGTGCCAGCAGCTTAGTAACCATTGAAAAACTGTTTTTT.

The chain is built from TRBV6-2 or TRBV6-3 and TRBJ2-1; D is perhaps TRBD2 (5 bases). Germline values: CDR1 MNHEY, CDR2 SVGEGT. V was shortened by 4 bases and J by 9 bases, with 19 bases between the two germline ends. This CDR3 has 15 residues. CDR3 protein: CASSSRGALSLEQFF. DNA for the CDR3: TGTGCCAGCAGTTCCCGGGGAGCCTTGTCTCTTGAGCAGTTCTTC.

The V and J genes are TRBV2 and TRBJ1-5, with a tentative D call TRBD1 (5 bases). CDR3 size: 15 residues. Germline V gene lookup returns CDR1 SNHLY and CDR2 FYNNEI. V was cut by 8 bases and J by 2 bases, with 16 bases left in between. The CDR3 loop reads CASGFGGLRNQPQHF. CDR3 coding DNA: TGTGCCAGCGGGTTCGGGGGTTTACGCAATCAGCCCCAGCATTTT.

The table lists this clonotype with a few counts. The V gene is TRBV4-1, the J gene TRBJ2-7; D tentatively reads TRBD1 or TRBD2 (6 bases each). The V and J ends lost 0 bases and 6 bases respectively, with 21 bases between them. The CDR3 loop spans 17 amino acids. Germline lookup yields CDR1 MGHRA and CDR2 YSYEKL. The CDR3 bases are TGCGCCAGCAGCCAAGACGGTTTGGGGGGCTTGTTGGCCGAGCAGTACTTC. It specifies CASSQDGLGGLLAEQYF.

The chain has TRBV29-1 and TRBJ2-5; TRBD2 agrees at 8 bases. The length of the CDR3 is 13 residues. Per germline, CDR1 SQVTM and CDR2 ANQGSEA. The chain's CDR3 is CAERPGGRETQYF. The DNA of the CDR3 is TGCGCCGAGCGTCCGGGGGGGCGAGAGACCCAGTACTTC.

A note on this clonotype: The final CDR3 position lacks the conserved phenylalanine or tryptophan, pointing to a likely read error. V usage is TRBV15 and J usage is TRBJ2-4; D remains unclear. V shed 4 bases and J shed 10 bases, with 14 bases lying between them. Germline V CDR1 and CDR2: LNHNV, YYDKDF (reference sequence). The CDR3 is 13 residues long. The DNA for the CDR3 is TGTGCCACCAGCATTGAAAGACACCCTATTCAGTACGTC. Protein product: CATSIERHPIQYV.

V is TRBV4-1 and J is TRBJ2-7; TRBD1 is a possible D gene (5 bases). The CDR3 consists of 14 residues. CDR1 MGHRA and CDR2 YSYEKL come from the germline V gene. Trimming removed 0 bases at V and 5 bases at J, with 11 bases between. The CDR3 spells CASSQEPRGHEQYF. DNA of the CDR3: TGCGCCAGCAGCCAAGAGCCAAGGGGCCACGAGCAGTACTTC.

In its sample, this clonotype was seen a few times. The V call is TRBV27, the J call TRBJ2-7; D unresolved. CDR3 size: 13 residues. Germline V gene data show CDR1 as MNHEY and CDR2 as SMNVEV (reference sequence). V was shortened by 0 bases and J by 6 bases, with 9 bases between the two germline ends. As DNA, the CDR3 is TGTGCCAGCAGTTTATCGCCGCGTTCCGAGCAGTACTTC. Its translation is CASSLSPRSEQYF.

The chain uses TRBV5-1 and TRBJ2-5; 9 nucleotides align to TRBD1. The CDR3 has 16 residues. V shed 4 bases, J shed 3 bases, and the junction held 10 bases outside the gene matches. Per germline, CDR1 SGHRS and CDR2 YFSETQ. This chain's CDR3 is CASSTRTGDKEETQYF. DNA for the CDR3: TGCGCCAGCAGCACTCGGACAGGGGACAAAGAAGAGACCCAGTACTTC.

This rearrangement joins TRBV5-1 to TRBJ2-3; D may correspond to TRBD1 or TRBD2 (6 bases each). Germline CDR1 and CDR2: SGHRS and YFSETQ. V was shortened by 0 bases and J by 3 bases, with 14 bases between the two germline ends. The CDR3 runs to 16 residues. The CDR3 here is CASSLAPGADTDTQYF. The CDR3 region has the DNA TGCGCCAGCAGCTTGGCCCCGGGGGCAGATACAGATACGCAGTATTTT.

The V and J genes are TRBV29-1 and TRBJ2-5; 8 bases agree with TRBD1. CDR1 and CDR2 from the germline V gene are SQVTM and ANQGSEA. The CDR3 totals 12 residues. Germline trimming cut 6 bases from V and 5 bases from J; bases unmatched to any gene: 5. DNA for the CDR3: TGCAGCGTCCAGGGGGCCGGGGAGACCCAGTACTTC. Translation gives CSVQGAGETQYF.

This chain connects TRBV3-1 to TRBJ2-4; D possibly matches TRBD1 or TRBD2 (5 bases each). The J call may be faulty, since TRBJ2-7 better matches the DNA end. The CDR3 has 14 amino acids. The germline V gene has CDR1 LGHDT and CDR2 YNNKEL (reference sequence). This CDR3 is CASSLWDRRYEQYF. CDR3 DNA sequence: TGTGCCAGCAGCCTTTGGGACCGGAGATACGAGCAGTACTTC.

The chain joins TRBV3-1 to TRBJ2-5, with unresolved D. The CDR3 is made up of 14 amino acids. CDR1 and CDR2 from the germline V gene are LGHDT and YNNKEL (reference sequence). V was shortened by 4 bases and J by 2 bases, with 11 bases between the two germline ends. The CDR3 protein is CASSPPAVQETQYF. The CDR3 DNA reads TGTGCCAGCAGCCCCCCTGCGGTGCAAGAGACCCAGTACTTC.

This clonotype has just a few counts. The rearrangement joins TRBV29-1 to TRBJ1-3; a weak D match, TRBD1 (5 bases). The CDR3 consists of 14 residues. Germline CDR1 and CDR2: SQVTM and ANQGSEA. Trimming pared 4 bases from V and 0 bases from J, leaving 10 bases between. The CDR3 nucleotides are TGCAGCGTTGCTACAGGACTCTCTGGAAACACCATATATTTT. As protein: CSVATGLSGNTIYF.

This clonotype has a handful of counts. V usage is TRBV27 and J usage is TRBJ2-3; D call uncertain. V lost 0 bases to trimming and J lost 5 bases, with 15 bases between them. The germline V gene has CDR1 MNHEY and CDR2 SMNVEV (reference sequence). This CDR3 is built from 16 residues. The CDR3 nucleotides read TGTGCCAGCAGTTTATCGTCAATCGGAAGCCTAGATACGCAGTATTTT. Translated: CASSLSSIGSLDTQYF.